These 19 T cell receptor beta chains came from one sample sequenced in a study of blood T cell repertoires in COVID-19. Method: immunoSEQ multiplex PCR; TCRdb's copy keeps in-frame clones and lacks some. The data hold about 300,000 clones, with approximately 91% observed a single time. Sample: peripheral blood. Source of these receptors: a woman aged 25 to 39 with COVID-19, enrolled during active disease.

The chain carries TRBV2 and TRBJ1-3; D is perhaps TRBD1 (6 bases). V was cut by 5 bases and J by 0 bases, with 11 bases left in between. The CDR3 is 15 amino acids. The germline V gene has CDR1 SNHLY and CDR2 FYNNEI. The CDR3 is CASSLDRRSGNTIYF. The CDR3 DNA reads as TGTGCCAGCAGTTTGGACAGACGCTCTGGAAACACCATATATTTT.

CDR3 sequence reads: CASSSAGFWRAFF. The CDR3 DNA reads as TGTGCCAGCAGTTCGGCAGGGTTTTGGCGAGCTTTCTTT. The chain combines TRBV28 with TRBJ1-1, with D tentatively TRBD1 (5 bases). V shed 4 bases and J shed 10 bases, with 16 bases lying between them. This CDR3 region has 13 residues. Looked up from germline, CDR1 is MDHEN and CDR2 is SYDVKM.

The chain recombines TRBV5-1 with TRBJ2-2, with a possible D match to TRBD1 (6 bases). CDR1 is SGHRS and CDR2 is YFSETQ in the germline V gene. This CDR3 has 15 residues. The V gene lost 4 bases and the J gene lost 0 bases, with 10 bases spanning the gap. The CDR3 loop reads CASSPRDTNTGELFF. CDR3 nucleotide sequence: TGCGCCAGCAGCCCCCGGGACACGAACACCGGGGAGCTGTTTTTT.

This chain connects TRBV20-1 to TRBJ2-7, with D unresolved. CDR1 and CDR2 from the germline V gene are DFQATT and SNEGSKA (reference sequence). V lost 0 bases and J 7 bases, leaving 7 bases between the germline ends. The CDR3 is 11 residues long. For the CDR3, the DNA is TGCAGTGCTAGAGAGCGGATAGAGCAGTACTTC. It is translated as CSARERIEQYF.

This chain joins TRBV29-1 and TRBJ1-1; 7 nucleotides match TRBD1. There are 14 residues in the CDR3. V shed 2 bases and J 5 bases; nucleotides not matched to a gene: 8. Germline loops: CDR1 SQVTM, CDR2 ANQGSEA. The CDR3 here is CSVERVGGATEAFF. CDR3 in DNA: TGCAGCGTTGAAAGGGTAGGGGGCGCGACTGAAGCTTTCTTT. The full variable domain, in which reference TRBV29-1 and TRBJ1-1 provide the parts outside the CDR3, is SAVISQKPSRDICQRGTSLTIQCQVDSQVTMMFWYRQQPGQSLTLIATANQGSEATYESGFVIDKFPISRPNLTFSTLTVSNMSPEDSSIYLCSVERVGGATEAFFGQGTRLTVV.

The chain carries TRBV7-6 and TRBJ2-2; tentatively, D is TRBD1 (6 bases). The CDR3 has 16 amino acids. In germline, CDR1 is SGHVS, CDR2 FNYEAQ. The ends were cut back, 1 base at V and 2 bases at J, with 11 bases in the middle. The CDR3 reads CASSLESRGNTGELFF. DNA of the CDR3: TGTGCCAGCAGCTTAGAAAGCAGGGGAAACACCGGGGAGCTGTTTTTT.

This chain joins TRBV21-1 and TRBJ2-7; TRBD2, the table's D call, was not compared with the DNA. TRBV21-1 is termed a pseudogene. The CDR3 totals 17 residues. For the CDR3, the DNA is TGTGCCAGCAGCTTCCGGACTAGCGACTTTCTTGTGCTCGAGCAGTACTTC. It yields the protein CASSFRTSDFLVLEQYF.

DNA for the CDR3: TGTGCCAGCAGTTCATCCTCGGGGTACGAGCAGTACTTC. It codes for CASSSSSGYEQYF. The chain recombines TRBV28 with TRBJ2-7, with a weak D call TRBD2 (5 bases). The length of the CDR3 is 13 residues. From germline, CDR1 is MDHEN and CDR2 SYDVKM. Trimming stripped 4 bases from V and 4 bases from J, with 11 bases between.

V gene TRBV11-2 combines with J gene TRBJ2-3, with D possibly being TRBD1 (6 bases). Trimming shortened V by 6 bases and J by 4 bases, and 17 bases separated the two germline ends. The CDR3 runs 15 residues. CDR1 and CDR2 from the germline V gene are SGHAT and FQNNGV. This chain's CDR3 is CASSRDVGGPDTQYF. DNA for the CDR3: TGTGCCAGCAGTCGGGACGTTGGGGGCCCAGATACGCAGTATTTT.

As regards this clone: This same CDR3 is encoded by further DNA sequences in the sample. The chain joins TRBV18 to TRBJ1-1; 7 bases align to TRBD1. Germline values: CDR1 KGHSH, CDR2 LQKENI. With V trimmed by 6 bases and J by 4 bases, 5 bases remained unmatched. This CDR3 comprises 13 residues. CDR3 nucleotide sequence: TGTGCCAGCTCCCCCCAGGGGGGCACTGAAGCTTTCTTT. Encoded protein: CASSPQGGTEAFF.

Details on this clone: The sample contains more than one DNA sequence encoding this CDR3. The chain joins TRBV19 to TRBJ1-5; TRBD1 agrees at 8 bases. The CDR3 consists of 16 residues. Germline values: CDR1 LNHDA, CDR2 SQIVND (reference sequence). Trimming at V came to 1 base and at J to 2 bases, leaving 4 bases not matched to a gene. This chain's CDR3 is CASSIVGTGGNQPQHF. CDR3 bases: TGTGCCAGTAGTATAGTTGGGACAGGAGGCAATCAGCCCCAGCATTTT.

The V call is TRBV24-1, the J call TRBJ1-5; possible D gene TRBD1, 5 bases. V dropped 5 bases and J dropped 1 base, with 11 bases sitting between them. The germline V gene encodes CDR1 KGHDR and CDR2 SFDVKD. The CDR3 loop spans 15 amino acids. The chain's CDR3 is CATSVLRASNQPQHF. CDR3 bases: TGTGCCACCAGTGTTCTCAGGGCGAGCAATCAGCCCCAGCATTTT.

The chain joins TRBV28 to TRBJ1-6, with TRBD1 matching 9 bases. This CDR3 spans 16 amino acids. V trimming: 6 bases; J trimming: 2 bases; junction bases outside the gene matches: 5. In germline, CDR1 is MDHEN, CDR2 SYDVKM. The CDR3: CASSGTGMPYNSPLHF. The DNA for the CDR3 is TGTGCCAGCAGCGGGACAGGGATGCCCTATAATTCACCCCTCCACTTT.

The V call is TRBV6-5, the J call TRBJ1-2; 7 nucleotides match TRBD1. Germline V lookup: CDR1 MNHEY, CDR2 SVGAGI. The CDR3 consists of 15 residues. V lost 2 bases to trimming and J lost 1 base; unmatched junction nucleotides: 4. The CDR3 bases are TGTGCCAGCAGTTACCAGACAGGGAGTAACTATGGCTACACCTTC. This gives the protein CASSYQTGSNYGYTF.

V and J are TRBV10-3 and TRBJ2-5; 9 positions agree with TRBD2. With V trimmed by 4 bases and J by 3 bases, 6 bases remained unmatched. Germline-derived CDR1 and CDR2 are ENHRY and SYGVKD. The CDR3 is made up of 15 amino acids. CDR3 in amino acids: CAISGAVAGEETQYF. The CDR3 DNA sequence: TGTGCCATCAGTGGCGCGGTAGCGGGAGAAGAGACCCAGTACTTC.

The chain uses TRBV11-1 and TRBJ1-1; D is ambiguous. The CDR3 loop spans 14 amino acids. Trimming removed 2 bases from V and 1 base from J, with 8 bases in between. Germline assignment: CDR1 SGHAT and CDR2 FQDESV (reference sequence). CDR3 bases: TGTGCCAGCAGCTTACGGGAGAGGAACACTGAAGCTTTCTTT. Its translation is CASSLRERNTEAFF. Full variable domain (rest looked up from reference TRBV11-1 and TRBJ1-1): EAEVAQSPRYKITEKSQAVAFWCDPISGHATLYWYRQILGQGPELLVQFQDESVVDDSQLPKDRFSAERLKGVDSTLKIQPAELGDSAMYLCASSLRERNTEAFFGQGTRLTVV.

The chain joins TRBV29-1 to TRBJ1-1; 8 nucleotides agree with TRBD1. The CDR3 runs 15 residues. Per the germline V gene, CDR1 is SQVTM and CDR2 is ANQGSEA. Trimming took 7 bases from V and 3 from J; bases not matched to a gene: 13. In nucleotides, the CDR3 is TGCAGCGGTCTGGTTCCTGGACAGGGTTACACTGAAGCTTTCTTT. Amino acids: CSGLVPGQGYTEAFF.

The chain uses TRBV27 and TRBJ1-1, with 8 bases lining up with TRBD1. The CDR3 totals 14 residues. The germline CDR1 and CDR2 sequences are MNHEY and SMNVEV (reference sequence). Germline trimming cut 5 bases from V and 1 base from J; bases unmatched to any gene: 3. The CDR3 reads CASSRTGRNTEAFF. In DNA, the CDR3 is TGTGCCAGCAGTAGGACAGGGAGGAACACTGAAGCTTTCTTT.

This clone was seen a few times. The chain employs TRBV10-1 and TRBJ2-7, with D perhaps matching TRBD1 (5 bases). Germline loops: CDR1 WNHNN, CDR2 SYGVQD (reference sequence). The CDR3 spans 14 residues. With 3 bases removed from V and 0 bases from J, the gap between germline ends came to 9 bases. CDR3 sequence: CASSDSTASYEQYF. The CDR3 nucleotides are TGCGCCAGCAGTGACTCGACAGCCTCCTACGAGCAGTACTTC.